The 8 T cell receptor beta chains reported below all come from one sample, sequenced in a study of blood T cell repertoires in COVID-19. Clones were read by immunoSEQ multiplex PCR, and TCRdb kept only the in-frame ones, dropping some. The table records about 59,000 clones, roughly 80% of them present only once. Sequencing was carried out using peripheral blood. The receptor source for this set is a woman between 45 and 65 years old with active or convalescent COVID-19.

This clone was seen repeatedly, ten times or more. The chain combines TRBV7-6 with TRBJ2-7, with a possible D match to TRBD2 (6 bases). CDR3 length equals 16 residues. Trimming left V 5 bases short and J 7 bases short, with 24 bases between. Germline V gives CDR1 SGHVS, CDR2 FNYEAQ. The CDR3, as DNA: TGTGCCAGCAGCCTCCTCCCTACCGGGAGTGGTCGTGAGCAGTACTTC. Protein: CASSLLPTGSGREQYF.

This rearrangement joins TRBV4-1 to TRBJ2-7, with D unclear. Germline CDR1 and CDR2: MGHRA and YSYEKL. V was pared by 3 bases and J by 0 bases, with 6 bases between. The CDR3 runs 13 residues. CDR3 nucleotides: TGCGCCAGCAGCCACCCCCTCTCCTACGAGCAGTACTTC. Residues: CASSHPLSYEQYF.

The gene calls are TRBV7-6 and TRBJ1-3; perhaps TRBD1 as D (5 bases). This CDR3 is built from 16 residues. The V gene's germline CDR1 is SGHVS and CDR2 FNYEAQ. V was trimmed by 1 base and J by 0 bases, leaving 10 bases between them. CDR3: CASSLGAGNSGNTIYF. The CDR3 DNA sequence: TGTGCCAGCAGCTTAGGTGCAGGGAACTCTGGAAACACCATATATTTT.

V and J are TRBV5-1 and TRBJ1-2; TRBD1 is a possible D gene (5 bases). This CDR3 is 15 amino acids long. V was shortened by 0 bases and J by 0 bases, with 9 bases between the two germline ends. Per the germline V gene, CDR1 is SGHRS and CDR2 is YFSETQ. The CDR3 is CASSLAGGSNYGYTF. CDR3 nucleotides: TGCGCCAGCAGCTTGGCCGGGGGATCTAACTATGGCTACACCTTC.

As for this clone: A much larger clone sits a single nucleotide away, making a read error possible. This sequence joins TRBV6-5 and TRBJ2-1; TRBD2 matches 11 bases. Germline V gene data show CDR1 as MNHEY and CDR2 as SVGAGI. The V and J ends lost 6 bases and 7 bases, in that order; junction bases with no gene match: 8. The CDR3 totals 15 residues. In nucleotides, the CDR3 is TGTGCCAGCAGCGTACTAGCGGGAGTGGGGAATGAGCAGTTCTTC. Its translation is CASSVLAGVGNEQFF.

This clone was detected only a few times. The genes are TRBV12-3 or TRBV12-4 and TRBJ1-6, with 9 bases that match TRBD1. The CDR3 has 13 residues. The trim removed 4 bases at V and 8 bases at J, leaving 0 bases unmatched. CDR3 region: CASSWDRDSPLHF. The CDR3 DNA reads as TGTGCCAGCAGTTGGGACAGGGATTCACCCCTCCACTTT.

This clone was seen at least ten times. CDR3: CASSQSPGPRGIDQPQHF. CDR3 bases: TGCGCCAGCAGTCAAAGTCCGGGGCCGCGGGGGATCGATCAGCCCCAGCATTTT. The rearrangement uses TRBV23-1 and TRBJ1-5, with D possibly TRBD1 on 5 matching bases. TRBV23-1 qualifies as an ORF whose function is uncertain. The ends were cut back, 2 bases at V and 5 bases at J, with 22 bases in the middle. The CDR3 is 18 residues long.

This clone was observed a handful of times. This rearrangement joins TRBV6-1 to TRBJ2-2; 12 bases line up with TRBD2. Germline V gene lookup returns CDR1 MNHNS and CDR2 SASEGT. This CDR3 region has 15 residues. V shed 2 bases and J 6 bases; nucleotides not matched to a gene: 1. CDR3 sequence: CASSELAGGPGELFF. DNA for the CDR3: TGTGCCAGCAGTGAACTAGCGGGAGGGCCCGGGGAGCTGTTTTTT.